This TCR beta chain came from a study of shared clonotypes between healthy human individuals. General study findings and limits: Clonotypes shared by all four sorted-subset donors had higher generation probabilities than non-shared clonotypes.

As processed by the authors: ImmunoSEQ yielded junction-only sequences lacking quality scores, so filtering differed. The data were produced by immunoSEQ multiplex PCR, yet TCRdb's version contains in-frame clones alone and is incomplete. The V and J calls and clone size were taken over from that table, and D and trimming were inferred from the DNA. In the table there are approximately 250,000 clones, approximately 70% of which are singletons. Donors were healthy HIV-negative adults without recently reported acute infections or vaccinations. The V gene's germline CDR1 is MGHRA and CDR2 YSYEKL. The V end was cut by 7 bases, the J end by 6 bases, with 24 bases between. The CDR3 runs to 16 residues. About this clone: Antigen: not known.

The clonotype originates from a man younger than 45 in good health. V is TRBV4-1 and J is TRBJ1-1; D unclear. Material: memory CD4+ T cells sorted from blood. Documented subset: CD45RA-negative fraction. CDR3 region: CASTQVYSAFEAEAFF. CDR3 coding DNA: TGCGCCAGCACCCAGGTTTACAGTGCCTTTGAAGCTGAAGCTTTCTTT.